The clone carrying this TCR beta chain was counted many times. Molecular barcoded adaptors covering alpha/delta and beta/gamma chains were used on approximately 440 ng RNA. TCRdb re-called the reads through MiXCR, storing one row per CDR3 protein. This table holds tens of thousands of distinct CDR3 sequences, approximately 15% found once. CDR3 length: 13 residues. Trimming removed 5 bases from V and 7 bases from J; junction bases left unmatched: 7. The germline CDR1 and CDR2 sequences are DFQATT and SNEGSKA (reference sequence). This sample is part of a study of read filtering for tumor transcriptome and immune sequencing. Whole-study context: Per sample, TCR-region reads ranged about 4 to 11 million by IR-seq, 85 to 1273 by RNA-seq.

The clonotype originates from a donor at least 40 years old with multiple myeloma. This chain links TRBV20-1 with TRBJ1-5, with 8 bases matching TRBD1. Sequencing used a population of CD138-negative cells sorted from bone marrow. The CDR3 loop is CSARRQGIQPQHF. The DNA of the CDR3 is TGCAGTGCTCGCCGACAGGGGATACAGCCCCAGCATTTT.